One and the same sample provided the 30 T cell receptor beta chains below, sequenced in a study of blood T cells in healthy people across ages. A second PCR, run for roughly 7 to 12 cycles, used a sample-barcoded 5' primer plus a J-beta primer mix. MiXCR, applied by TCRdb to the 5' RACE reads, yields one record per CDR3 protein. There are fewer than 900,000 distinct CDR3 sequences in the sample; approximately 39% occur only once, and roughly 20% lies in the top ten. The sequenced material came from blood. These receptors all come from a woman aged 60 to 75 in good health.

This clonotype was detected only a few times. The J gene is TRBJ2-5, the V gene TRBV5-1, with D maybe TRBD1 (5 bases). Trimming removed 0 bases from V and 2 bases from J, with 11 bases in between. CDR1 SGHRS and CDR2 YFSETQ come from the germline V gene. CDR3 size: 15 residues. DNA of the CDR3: TGCGCCAGCAGCTTGGAGGGGCGGATGCAAGAGACCCAGTACTTC. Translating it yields CASSLEGRMQETQYF.

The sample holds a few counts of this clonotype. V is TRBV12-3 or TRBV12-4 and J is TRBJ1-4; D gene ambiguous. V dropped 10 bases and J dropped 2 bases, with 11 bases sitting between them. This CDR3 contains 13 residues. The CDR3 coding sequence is TGTGCCACCCAGGCGTCGACTAATGAAAAACTGTTTTTT. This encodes CATQASTNEKLFF.

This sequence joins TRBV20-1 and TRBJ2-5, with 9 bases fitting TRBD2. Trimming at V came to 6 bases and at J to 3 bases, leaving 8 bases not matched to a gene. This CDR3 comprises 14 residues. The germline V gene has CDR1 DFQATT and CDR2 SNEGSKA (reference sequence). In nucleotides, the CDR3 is TGCAGTGCGTCCCTAGCGGGGAGAGAAGAGACCCAGTACTTC. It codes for CSASLAGREETQYF.

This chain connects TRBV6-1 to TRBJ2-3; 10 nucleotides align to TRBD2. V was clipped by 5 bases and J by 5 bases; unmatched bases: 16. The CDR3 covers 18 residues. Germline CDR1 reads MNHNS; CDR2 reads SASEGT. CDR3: CASSPKWASGRWEDTQYF. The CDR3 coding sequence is TGTGCCAGCAGTCCTAAGTGGGCTAGCGGGAGATGGGAAGATACGCAGTATTTT.

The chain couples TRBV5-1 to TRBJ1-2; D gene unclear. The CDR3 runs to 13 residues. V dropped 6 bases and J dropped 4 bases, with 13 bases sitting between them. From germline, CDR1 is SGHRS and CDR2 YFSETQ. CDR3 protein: CASTLGQSYGYTF. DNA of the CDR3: TGCGCCAGCACTTTGGGCCAGTCCTATGGCTACACCTTC.

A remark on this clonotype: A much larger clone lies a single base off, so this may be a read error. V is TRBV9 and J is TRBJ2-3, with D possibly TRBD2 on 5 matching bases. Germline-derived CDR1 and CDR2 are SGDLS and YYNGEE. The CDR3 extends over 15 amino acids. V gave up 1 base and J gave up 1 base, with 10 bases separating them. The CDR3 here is CASSVSVGGTDTQYF. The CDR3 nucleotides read TGTGCCAGCAGCGTATCCGTGGGAGGCACAGATACGCAGTATTTT.

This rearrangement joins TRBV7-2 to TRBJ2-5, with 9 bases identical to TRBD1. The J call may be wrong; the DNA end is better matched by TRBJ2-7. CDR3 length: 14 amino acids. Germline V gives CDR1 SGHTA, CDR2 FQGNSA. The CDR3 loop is CASSFSRTGVEQYF. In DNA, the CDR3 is TGTGCCAGCAGCTTCTCCCGGACAGGGGTCGAGCAGTACTTC.

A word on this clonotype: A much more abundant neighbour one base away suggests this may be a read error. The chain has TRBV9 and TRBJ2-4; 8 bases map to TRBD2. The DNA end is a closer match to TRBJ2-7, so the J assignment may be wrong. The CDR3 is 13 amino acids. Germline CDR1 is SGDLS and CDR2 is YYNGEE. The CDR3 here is CVSSGREGVEQYF. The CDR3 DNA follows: TGTGTCAGCAGCGGACGGGAGGGGGTCGAGCAGTACTTC.

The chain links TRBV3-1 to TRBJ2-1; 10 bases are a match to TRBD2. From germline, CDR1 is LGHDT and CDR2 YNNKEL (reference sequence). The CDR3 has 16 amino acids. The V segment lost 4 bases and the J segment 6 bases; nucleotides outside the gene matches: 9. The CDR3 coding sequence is TGTGCCAGCAGCCCGACTGGAGCGGGGGGGCTCAATGAGCAGTTCTTC. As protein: CASSPTGAGGLNEQFF.

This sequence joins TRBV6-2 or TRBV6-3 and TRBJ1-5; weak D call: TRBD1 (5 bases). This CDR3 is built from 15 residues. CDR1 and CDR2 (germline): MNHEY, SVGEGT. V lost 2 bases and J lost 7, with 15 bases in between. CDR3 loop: CASSYAEGIGQPQHF. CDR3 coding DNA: TGTGCCAGCAGTTACGCGGAGGGGATAGGACAGCCCCAGCATTTT.

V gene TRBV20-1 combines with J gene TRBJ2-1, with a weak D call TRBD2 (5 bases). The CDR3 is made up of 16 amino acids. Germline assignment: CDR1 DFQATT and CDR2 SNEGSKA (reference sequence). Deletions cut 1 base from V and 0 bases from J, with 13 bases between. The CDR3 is CSARVLRASSYNEQFF. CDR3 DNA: TGCAGTGCTAGAGTATTGAGGGCAAGCTCCTACAATGAGCAGTTCTTC.

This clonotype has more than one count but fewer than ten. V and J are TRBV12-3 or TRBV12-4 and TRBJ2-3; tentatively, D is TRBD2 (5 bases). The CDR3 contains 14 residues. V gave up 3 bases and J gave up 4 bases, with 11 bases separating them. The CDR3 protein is CASSFVSAADTQYF. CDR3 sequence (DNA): TGTGCCAGCAGTTTTGTTTCAGCGGCAGATACGCAGTATTTT.

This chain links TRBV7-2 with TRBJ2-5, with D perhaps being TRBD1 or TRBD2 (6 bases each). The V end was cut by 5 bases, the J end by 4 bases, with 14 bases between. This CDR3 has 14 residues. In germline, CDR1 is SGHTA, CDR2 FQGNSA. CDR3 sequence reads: CASSPRGAIETQYF. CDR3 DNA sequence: TGTGCCAGCAGCCCAAGGGGGGCCATAGAGACCCAGTACTTC.

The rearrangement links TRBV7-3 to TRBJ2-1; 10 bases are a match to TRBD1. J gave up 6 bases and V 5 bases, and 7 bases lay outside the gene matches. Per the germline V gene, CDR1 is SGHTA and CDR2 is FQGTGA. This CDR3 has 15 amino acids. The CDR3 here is CASSPDRGSSNEQFF. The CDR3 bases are TGTGCCAGCAGCCCGGACAGGGGGTCAAGCAATGAGCAGTTCTTC.

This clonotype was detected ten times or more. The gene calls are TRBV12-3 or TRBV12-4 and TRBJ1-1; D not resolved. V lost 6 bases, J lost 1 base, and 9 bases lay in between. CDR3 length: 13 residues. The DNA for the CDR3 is TGTGCCAGCAGCTCACAGACGAACACTGAAGCTTTCTTT. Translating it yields CASSSQTNTEAFF.

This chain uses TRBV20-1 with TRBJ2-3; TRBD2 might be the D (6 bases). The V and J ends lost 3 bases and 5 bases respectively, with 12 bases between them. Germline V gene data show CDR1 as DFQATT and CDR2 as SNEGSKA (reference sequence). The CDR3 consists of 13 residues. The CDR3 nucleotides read TGCAGTGCTAGTGGAGGGACCCAAGATACGCAGTATTTT. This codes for CSASGGTQDTQYF.

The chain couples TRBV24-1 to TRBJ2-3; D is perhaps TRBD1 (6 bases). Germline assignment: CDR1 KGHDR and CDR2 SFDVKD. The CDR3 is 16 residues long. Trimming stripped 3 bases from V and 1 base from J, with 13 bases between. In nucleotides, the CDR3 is TGTGCCACCAGTGATCATACACAGGGCCGCACAGATACGCAGTATTTT. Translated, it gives CATSDHTQGRTDTQYF.

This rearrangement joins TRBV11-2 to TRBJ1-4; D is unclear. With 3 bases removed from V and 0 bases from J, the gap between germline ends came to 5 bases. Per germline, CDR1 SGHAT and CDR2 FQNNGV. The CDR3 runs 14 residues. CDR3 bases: TGTGCCAGCAGCTTGGGGACAACTAATGAAAAACTGTTTTTT. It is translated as CASSLGTTNEKLFF. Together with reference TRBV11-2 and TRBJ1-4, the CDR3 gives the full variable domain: EAGVAQSPRYKIIEKRQSVAFWCNPISGHATLYWYQQILGQGPKLLIQFQNNGVVDDSQLPKDRFSAERLKGVDSTLKIQPAKLEDSAVYLCASSLGTTNEKLFFGSGTQLSVL.

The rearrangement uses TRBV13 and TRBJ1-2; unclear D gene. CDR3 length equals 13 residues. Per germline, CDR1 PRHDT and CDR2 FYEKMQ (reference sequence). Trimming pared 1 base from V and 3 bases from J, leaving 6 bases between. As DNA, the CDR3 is TGTGCCAGCAGCTTAGCTGGGCACTATGGCTACACCTTC. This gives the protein CASSLAGHYGYTF.

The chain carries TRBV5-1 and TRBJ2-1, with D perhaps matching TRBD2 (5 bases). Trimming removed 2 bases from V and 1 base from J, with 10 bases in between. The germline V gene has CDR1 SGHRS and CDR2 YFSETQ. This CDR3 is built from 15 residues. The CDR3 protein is CASSFSGESYNEQFF. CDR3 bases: TGCGCCAGCAGCTTTAGTGGGGAGTCCTACAATGAGCAGTTCTTC.

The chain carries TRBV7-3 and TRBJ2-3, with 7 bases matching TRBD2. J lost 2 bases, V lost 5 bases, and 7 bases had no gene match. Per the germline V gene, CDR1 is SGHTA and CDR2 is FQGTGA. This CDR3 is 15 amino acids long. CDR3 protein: CASSITGLTTDTQYF. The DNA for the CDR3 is TGTGCCAGCAGCATCACGGGACTAACCACAGATACGCAGTATTTT.

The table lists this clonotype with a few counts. The CDR3 spells CSAVRLAGRNTDTQYF. CDR3 in DNA: TGCAGTGCTGTCCGACTAGCGGGACGGAACACAGATACGCAGTATTTT. V gene TRBV20-1 combines with J gene TRBJ2-3; 11 bases match TRBD2. The CDR3 consists of 16 residues. CDR1 DFQATT and CDR2 SNEGSKA come from the germline V gene (reference sequence). V lost 5 bases and J lost 2; bases outside the gene matches: 9.

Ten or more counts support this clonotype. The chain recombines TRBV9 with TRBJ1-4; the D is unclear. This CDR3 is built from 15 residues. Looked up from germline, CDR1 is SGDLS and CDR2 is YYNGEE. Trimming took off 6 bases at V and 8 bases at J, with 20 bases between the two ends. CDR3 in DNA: TGTGCCAGCACCGATGGAACCGAGGGCGGAGAAAAACTGTTTTTT. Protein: CASTDGTEGGEKLFF.

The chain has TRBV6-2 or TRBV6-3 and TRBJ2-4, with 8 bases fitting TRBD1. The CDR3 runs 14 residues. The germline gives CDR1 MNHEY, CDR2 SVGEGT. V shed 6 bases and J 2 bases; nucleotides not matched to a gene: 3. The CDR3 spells CASSRQGSKNIQYF. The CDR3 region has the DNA TGTGCCAGCAGCCGACAGGGGTCCAAAAACATTCAGTACTTC.

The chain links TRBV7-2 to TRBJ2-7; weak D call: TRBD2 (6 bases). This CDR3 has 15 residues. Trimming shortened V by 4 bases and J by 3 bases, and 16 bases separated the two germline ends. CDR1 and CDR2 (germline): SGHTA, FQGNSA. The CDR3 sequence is CASSSQARDFYEQYF. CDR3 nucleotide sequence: TGTGCCAGCAGCTCCCAGGCACGGGACTTCTACGAGCAGTACTTC.

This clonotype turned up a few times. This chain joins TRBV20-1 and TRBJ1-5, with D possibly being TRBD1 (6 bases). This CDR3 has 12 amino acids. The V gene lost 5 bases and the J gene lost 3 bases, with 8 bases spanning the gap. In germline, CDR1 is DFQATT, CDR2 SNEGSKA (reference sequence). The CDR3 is CSAGGHNQPQHF. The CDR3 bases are TGCAGTGCTGGGGGCCACAATCAGCCCCAGCATTTT.

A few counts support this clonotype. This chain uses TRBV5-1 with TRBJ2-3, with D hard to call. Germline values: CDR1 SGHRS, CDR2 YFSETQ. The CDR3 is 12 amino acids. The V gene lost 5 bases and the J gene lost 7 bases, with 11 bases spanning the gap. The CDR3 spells CASRGDAYTQYF. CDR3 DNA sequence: TGCGCCAGCAGGGGTGACGCATATACGCAGTATTTT.

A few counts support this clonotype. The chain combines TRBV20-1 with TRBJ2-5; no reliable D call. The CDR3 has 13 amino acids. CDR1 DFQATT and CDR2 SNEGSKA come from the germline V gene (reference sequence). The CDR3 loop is CSGPQHPQETQYF. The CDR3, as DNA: TGCAGCGGCCCCCAACACCCCCAAGAGACCCAGTACTTC.

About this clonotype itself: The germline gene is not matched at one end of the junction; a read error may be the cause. CDR3: CASSVGNSPTYTQYF. The CDR3 DNA is TGTGCCAGCAGCGTAGGGAACTCTCCCACATATACGCAGTATTTT. The chain joins TRBV9 to TRBJ2-3; no clear D. Germline V gene lookup returns CDR1 SGDLS and CDR2 YYNGEE. The CDR3 consists of 15 residues.

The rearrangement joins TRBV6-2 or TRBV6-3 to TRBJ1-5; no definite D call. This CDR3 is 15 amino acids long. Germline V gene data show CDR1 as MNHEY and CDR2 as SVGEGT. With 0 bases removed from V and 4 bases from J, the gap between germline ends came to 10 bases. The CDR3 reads CASSYSRGTNQPQHF. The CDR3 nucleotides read TGTGCCAGCAGTTACTCTCGGGGAACGAATCAGCCCCAGCATTTT.